This entry describes one T cell receptor (beta chain). The target antigen is unknown. Reverse transcription of all isolated RNA meant that expressed TCRB transcripts were sequenced. TCRdb's table, derived via immunoSEQ multiplex PCR, lists solely in-frame clones and lacks some. The sample includes about half a million clones, approximately 30% of them seen just once. J was trimmed by 9 bases and V by 4 bases; bases with no gene match: 8. CDR1 and CDR2 from the germline V gene are SGHRS and YFSETQ. The CDR3 runs to 14 residues. This sample is part of a study of beta chain features in type 1 diabetes. Overall study context: There were approximately 110,000,000 sorted cells examined across all samples.

Whole-study findings and limits: The naive, central memory and Treg TCRB repertoires looked more alike in patients than they did in healthy donors. Possible PCR preference for shorter templates applied equally to patients and controls.

Material for sequencing was naive CD4+ T cells from blood. V is TRBV5-1 and J is TRBJ2-1; 9 bases match TRBD1. This TCR was sampled from a man aged 18 to 29 in good health. The CDR3 protein is CASSPDPDRGEQFF. The CDR3 coding sequence is TGCGCCAGCAGCCCGGACCCGGACAGGGGTGAGCAGTTCTTC.